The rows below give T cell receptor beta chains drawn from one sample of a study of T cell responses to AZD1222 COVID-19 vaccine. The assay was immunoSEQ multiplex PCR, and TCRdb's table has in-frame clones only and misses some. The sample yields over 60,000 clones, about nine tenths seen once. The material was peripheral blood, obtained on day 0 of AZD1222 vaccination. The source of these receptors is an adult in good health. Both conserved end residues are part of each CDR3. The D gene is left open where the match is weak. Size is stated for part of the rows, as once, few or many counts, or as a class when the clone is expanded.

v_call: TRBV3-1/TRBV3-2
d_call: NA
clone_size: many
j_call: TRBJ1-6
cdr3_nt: TGTGCCAGCAGCCCCCTTCAGGGCCGGAATTCACCCCTCCACTTT
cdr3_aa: CASSPLQGRNSPLHF

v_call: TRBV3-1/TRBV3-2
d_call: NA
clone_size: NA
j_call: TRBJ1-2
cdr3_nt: TGTGCCAGCAGCCAAACGGACGGAGTTCGGGGCTACACCTTC
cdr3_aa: CASSQTDGVRGYTF

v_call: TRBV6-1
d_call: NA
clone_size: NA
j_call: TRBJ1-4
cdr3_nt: TGTGCCAGCAGTGAAGTAGGAGAAAAACTGTTTTTT
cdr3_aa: CASSEVGEKLFF

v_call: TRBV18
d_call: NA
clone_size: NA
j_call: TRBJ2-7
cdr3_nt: TGTGCCAGCTCACCACCGGTTCAGGGAGGTGGCGAGCAGTACTTC
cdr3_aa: CASSPPVQGGGEQYF

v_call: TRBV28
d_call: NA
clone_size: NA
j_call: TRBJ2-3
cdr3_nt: TGTGCCAGCGGGGGGGCCGTCGGGCAGTATTTT
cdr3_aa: CASGGAVGQYF

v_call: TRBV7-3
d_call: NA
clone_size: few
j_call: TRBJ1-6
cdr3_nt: TGTGCCAGCAGCTTATCGGGCAATTCACCCCTCCACTTT
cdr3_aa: CASSLSGNSPLHF

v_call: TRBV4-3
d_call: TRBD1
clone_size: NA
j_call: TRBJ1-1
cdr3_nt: TGCGCCAGCAGCGATGGACAGGGGGCGGGTACTGAAGCTTTCTTT
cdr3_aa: CASSDGQGAGTEAFF

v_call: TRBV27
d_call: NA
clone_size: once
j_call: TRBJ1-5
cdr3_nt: TGTGCCAGCAGTCTCCAGTTTACCTCAGGGACGGGTCAGCCCCAGCATTTT
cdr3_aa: CASSLQFTSGTGQPQHF

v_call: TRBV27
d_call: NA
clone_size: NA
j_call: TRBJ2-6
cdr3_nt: TGTGCCAGCAGGGACGAGGGAAGGGCCAACGTCCTGACTTTC
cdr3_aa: CASRDEGRANVLTF

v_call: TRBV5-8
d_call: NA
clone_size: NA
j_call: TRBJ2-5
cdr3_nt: TGTGCCAGCAGCTATAGGGAGACCCAGTACTTC
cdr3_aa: CASSYRETQYF

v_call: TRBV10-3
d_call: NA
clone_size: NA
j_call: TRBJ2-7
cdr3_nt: TGTGCCATCAGTGAGTCACAGTACGGCGAGCAGTACTTC
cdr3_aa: CAISESQYGEQYF

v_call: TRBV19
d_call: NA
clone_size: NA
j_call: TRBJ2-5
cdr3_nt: TGTGCCAGTAGGGACAGTTGGGAGACCCAGTACTTC
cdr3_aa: CASRDSWETQYF

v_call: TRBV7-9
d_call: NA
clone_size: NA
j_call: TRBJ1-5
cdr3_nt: TGTGCCAGCAGCTTAATCGGGGAGGGGCCCCAGCATTTT
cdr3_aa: CASSLIGEGPQHF

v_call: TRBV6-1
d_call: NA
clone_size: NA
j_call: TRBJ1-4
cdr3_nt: TGTGCCAGCAGTGAAGTCTGGGGGAAACTGTTTTTT
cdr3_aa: CASSEVWGKLFF

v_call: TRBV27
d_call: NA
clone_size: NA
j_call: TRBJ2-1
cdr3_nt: TGTGCCAGCAGTGTGAGGGCCACAGGGCGAGGAAATGAGCAGTTCTTC
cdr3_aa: CASSVRATGRGNEQFF

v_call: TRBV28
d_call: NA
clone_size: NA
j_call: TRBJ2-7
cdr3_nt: TGTGCCAGCAGGGAGCAAGTTGGCGAGCAGTACTTC
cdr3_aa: CASREQVGEQYF

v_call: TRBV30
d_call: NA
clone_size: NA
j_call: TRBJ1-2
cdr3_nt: TGTGCCTGGCAACGAGGGGCAGTGCCCTATGGCTACACCTTC
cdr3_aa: CAWQRGAVPYGYTF

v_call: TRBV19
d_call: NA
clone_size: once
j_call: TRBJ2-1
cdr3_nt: TGTGCCAGTAGTCTTTGGACGGTCCACAATGAGCAGTTCTTC
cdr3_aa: CASSLWTVHNEQFF